The next 29 T cell receptor beta chains were all read from a single sample in a study of cytomegalovirus exposure and HLA in healthy donors. The assay was immunoSEQ multiplex PCR, and TCRdb's table has in-frame clones only and misses some. The data show 150,000 to 200,000 clones, 86% seen once. The sequenced material came from PBMCs. The receptor set was obtained from a woman younger than 35 in good health and CMV-seronegative.

V and J are TRBV6-1 and TRBJ1-5; D remains unclear. This CDR3 has 11 amino acids. Trimming pared 11 bases from V and 5 bases from J, leaving 10 bases between. Germline CDR1 reads MNHNS; CDR2 reads SASEGT. CDR3 region: CAGGRDQPQHF. The CDR3 DNA is TGTGCCGGCGGGCGGGATCAGCCCCAGCATTTT.

The chain combines TRBV14 with TRBJ1-3; D is perhaps TRBD1 (5 bases). Deletions cut 1 base from V and 0 bases from J, with 16 bases between. CDR1 and CDR2 (germline): SGHDN, FVKESK. The CDR3 extends over 18 amino acids. The CDR3: CASSQGVSGIRSGNTIYF. CDR3 sequence (DNA): TGTGCCAGCAGCCAAGGGGTTTCAGGGATTCGCTCTGGAAACACCATATATTTT.

The rearrangement joins TRBV6-1 to TRBJ2-7; perhaps TRBD1 as D (5 bases). Trimming stripped 10 bases from V and 2 bases from J, with 18 bases between. Germline V gives CDR1 MNHNS, CDR2 SASEGT. The CDR3 runs to 14 residues. The CDR3 is CATSPIDSPYEQYF. The CDR3 DNA reads TGTGCCACCAGCCCCATCGACAGTCCCTACGAGCAGTACTTC.

The chain carries TRBV18 and TRBJ2-3; 10 positions agree with TRBD2. With V trimmed by 3 bases and J by 6 bases, 12 bases remained unmatched. The CDR3 runs to 17 residues. CDR1 is KGHSH and CDR2 is LQKENI in the germline V gene. In DNA form, the CDR3 reads TGTGCCAGCTCACCTAGAACTACTAGCGGGATCGGTGATACGCAGTATTTT. It encodes CASSPRTTSGIGDTQYF.

CDR3 coding DNA: TGTGCCAGCATGGGAGGTGTCGCGAACACCGGGGAGCTGTTTTTT. The encoded protein is CASMGGVANTGELFF. The genes are TRBV6-5 and TRBJ2-2; tentative D call: TRBD2 (6 bases). The germline V gene has CDR1 MNHEY and CDR2 SVGAGI. Trimming shortened V by 7 bases and J by 0 bases, and 12 bases separated the two germline ends. The CDR3 consists of 15 residues.

The V gene is TRBV15, the J gene TRBJ1-5, with a tentative D call TRBD1 (5 bases). Between the trimmed V and J ends, which lost 1 base and 0 bases, there was a span of 16 bases. Per the germline V gene, CDR1 is LNHNV and CDR2 is YYDKDF (reference sequence). This CDR3 comprises 18 residues. Written as DNA, the CDR3 is TGTGCCACCAGCAGAGTAGACAGCCGACATTATAGCAATCAGCCCCAGCATTTT. This gives the protein CATSRVDSRHYSNQPQHF.

This chain links TRBV27 with TRBJ2-1, with D possibly being TRBD1 (6 bases). Germline values: CDR1 MNHEY, CDR2 SMNVEV (reference sequence). The V end lost 5 bases, the J end lost 6 bases, and 8 bases lay between the germline ends. The CDR3 totals 12 residues. Written as DNA, the CDR3 is TGTGCCAGCAGTCTGGGGGCCAATGAGCAGTTCTTC. This translates into CASSLGANEQFF.

The J gene is TRBJ2-7, the V gene TRBV10-1; 10 positions agree with TRBD2. Unmatched junction bases numbered 4, after V lost 3 bases and J lost 2 bases. In germline, CDR1 is WNHNN, CDR2 SYGVQD (reference sequence). The CDR3 sequence is 15 residues long. The CDR3 loop is CASSDGTSAAYEQYF. In DNA, the CDR3 is TGCGCCAGCAGTGATGGGACTAGCGCGGCCTACGAGCAGTACTTC.

The chain carries TRBV27 and TRBJ1-2; possibly TRBD1 for D (5 bases). V was pared by 3 bases and J by 6 bases, with 17 bases between. Per germline, CDR1 MNHEY and CDR2 SMNVEV (reference sequence). The CDR3 runs 15 residues. This CDR3 is CASSFRDSRGNGYTF. The CDR3 DNA follows: TGTGCCAGCAGTTTCAGGGACTCTCGAGGAAATGGCTACACCTTC.

The chain links TRBV19 to TRBJ1-1; 7 nucleotides align to TRBD1. Germline CDR1 LNHDA, CDR2 SQIVND (reference sequence). The CDR3 contains 14 residues. With V trimmed by 3 bases and J by 2 bases, 3 bases remained unmatched. The CDR3 loop reads CASSMRQGNTEAFF. The CDR3 region has the DNA TGTGCCAGTAGTATGAGACAGGGTAACACTGAAGCTTTCTTT. Complete variable domain (other parts from reference TRBV19 and TRBJ1-1): DGGITQSPKYLFRKEGQNVTLSCEQNLNHDAMYWYRQDPGQGLRLIYYSQIVNDFQKGDIAEGYSVSREKKESFPLTVTSAQKNPTAFYLCASSMRQGNTEAFFGQGTRLTVV.

This chain uses TRBV7-6 with TRBJ2-7; TRBD1 matches 12 bases. The length of the CDR3 is 16 residues. The V and J ends lost 1 base and 5 bases, in that order; junction bases with no gene match: 6. Germline CDR1 and CDR2: SGHVS and FNYEAQ. The CDR3 DNA sequence: TGTGCCAGCAGCTTAGGGGGGACAGGGGGCAGGCACGAGCAGTACTTC. Protein product: CASSLGGTGGRHEQYF. Full variable domain (remainder filled in from reference TRBV7-6 and TRBJ2-7): GAGVSQSPRYKVTKRGQDVALRCDPISGHVSLYWYRQALGQGPEFLTYFNYEAQQDKSGLPNDRFSAERPEGSISTLTIQRTEQRDSAMYRCASSLGGTGGRHEQYFGPGTRLTVT.

This chain links TRBV15 with TRBJ2-1; 10 bases map to TRBD1. The CDR3 is 16 amino acids. CDR1 is LNHNV and CDR2 is YYDKDF in the germline V gene (reference sequence). With 0 bases clipped from V and 5 bases from J, the junction kept 4 bases outside the gene matches. DNA for the CDR3: TGTGCCACCAGCAGAGAGGGGACAGGGGTCCACAATGAGCAGTTCTTC. Translating it yields CATSREGTGVHNEQFF.

The chain employs TRBV19 and TRBJ2-7; 7 bases line up with TRBD1. CDR1 is LNHDA and CDR2 is SQIVND in the germline V gene (reference sequence). CDR3 length: 16 amino acids. With 2 bases clipped from V and 2 bases from J, the junction kept 9 bases outside the gene matches. The DNA for the CDR3 is TGTGCCAGTAGTATAACGTCCCGGGACAGAACCTACGAGCAGTACTTC. This sequence encodes CASSITSRDRTYEQYF.

This clone was found a few times. This chain links TRBV15 with TRBJ2-7; TRBD1 matches 9 bases. V dropped 1 base and J dropped 3; count of bases not matched to a gene: 4. The germline V gene has CDR1 LNHNV and CDR2 YYDKDF (reference sequence). This CDR3 spans 15 amino acids. The CDR3 nucleotides read TGTGCCACCAGCAGAGTTGCGGACAGGGGCTACGAGCAGTACTTC. Translation: CATSRVADRGYEQYF.

This rearrangement joins TRBV10-3 to TRBJ1-2; D might be TRBD1 (6 bases). The germline V gene has CDR1 ENHRY and CDR2 SYGVKD. Between the trimmed V and J ends, which lost 4 bases and 3 bases, there was a span of 9 bases. The CDR3 is 13 amino acids. Written as DNA, the CDR3 is TGTGCCATCAGTGCTAAGGGGGACTATGGCTACACCTTC. Encoded protein: CAISAKGDYGYTF.

The chain is built from TRBV30 and TRBJ1-6, with D possibly matching TRBD1 (5 bases). V shed 3 bases and J shed 7 bases, with 19 bases lying between them. The CDR3 is made up of 16 amino acids. Germline V gene lookup returns CDR1 GTSNPN and CDR2 SVGIG (reference sequence). The CDR3 sequence: CAWSSSGGTGNSPLHF. CDR3 bases: TGTGCCTGGAGCTCCTCCGGGGGGACGGGAAATTCACCCCTCCACTTT. Full variable domain (outside the CDR3, taken from reference TRBV30 and TRBJ1-6): SQTIHQWPATLVQPVGSPLSLECTVEGTSNPNLYWYRQAAGRGLQLLFYSVGIGQISSEVPQNLSASRPQDRQFILSSKKLLLSDSGFYLCAWSSSGGTGNSPLHFGNGTRLTVT.

The gene calls are TRBV5-1 and TRBJ2-7, with 10 nucleotides matching TRBD2. The CDR3 runs to 15 residues. Germline V gene sequence: CDR1 SGHRS, CDR2 YFSETQ. The J segment lost 5 bases and the V segment lost 4 bases, leaving 9 bases of the junction unmatched. The CDR3 DNA follows: TGCGCCAGCAGCGAAGCGGGGGGGCCCTTAGACGAGCAGTACTTC. It encodes CASSEAGGPLDEQYF.

This chain links TRBV30 with TRBJ1-1; 9 bases map to TRBD1. V trimming: 5 bases; J trimming: 0 bases; junction bases outside the gene matches: 1. The germline CDR1 and CDR2 sequences are GTSNPN and SVGIG (reference sequence). CDR3 length: 13 residues. CDR3 residues: CAWGQGMNTEAFF. CDR3 bases: TGTGCCTGGGGACAGGGGATGAACACTGAAGCTTTCTTT.

The J gene is TRBJ2-3, the V gene TRBV27; TRBD2 matches 11 bases. The CDR3 consists of 16 residues. The germline CDR1 and CDR2 sequences are MNHEY and SMNVEV (reference sequence). Trimming removed 5 bases from V and 2 bases from J; junction bases left unmatched: 6. The CDR3 DNA reads TGTGCCAGCAGTCCTAAGACTAGCGGGATCACAGATACGCAGTATTTT. It codes for CASSPKTSGITDTQYF.

The chain carries TRBV27 and TRBJ2-1, with TRBD1 identical over 9 bases. J gave up 4 bases and V 6 bases, and 7 bases lay outside the gene matches. This CDR3 comprises 15 residues. Germline V CDR1 and CDR2: MNHEY, SMNVEV (reference sequence). Here the CDR3 DNA reads TGTGCCAGCAGCCCCCGGACAGGGGTATACAATGAGCAGTTCTTC. Translation: CASSPRTGVYNEQFF.

This clone was observed a single time. CDR3 nucleotide sequence: TGTGCCAGCAGCGGATCCGGGACTAGTAGCGAGCAGTACTTC. Translated: CASSGSGTSSEQYF. The V call is TRBV9, the J call TRBJ2-7; 8 positions match TRBD2. This CDR3 is built from 14 residues. Germline trimming cut 3 bases from V and 6 bases from J; bases unmatched to any gene: 8. Looked up from germline, CDR1 is SGDLS and CDR2 is YYNGEE. The whole variable domain, filled in from reference TRBV9 and TRBJ2-7, reads DSGVTQTPKHLITATGQRVTLRCSPRSGDLSVYWYQQSLDQGLQFLIQYYNGEERAKGNILERFSAQQFPDLHSELNLSSLELGDSALYFCASSGSGTSSEQYFGPGTRLTVT.

This clone was counted once. The rearrangement joins TRBV11-2 to TRBJ1-2, with 7 bases aligning to TRBD1. This CDR3 spans 13 amino acids. Germline V gives CDR1 SGHAT, CDR2 FQNNGV. The V gene end was trimmed by 6 bases and the J gene end by 4 bases; junction bases not matched to a gene: 5. The CDR3 here is CASRGDRAYGYTF. The CDR3 DNA reads as TGTGCCAGCAGGGGTGACAGGGCCTATGGCTACACCTTC.

The chain recombines TRBV7-6 with TRBJ2-1, with a tentative D call TRBD2 (6 bases). Trimming removed 4 bases from V and 5 bases from J, with 15 bases in between. Germline CDR1 is SGHVS and CDR2 is FNYEAQ. The CDR3 has 15 residues. CDR3 coding DNA: TGTGCCAGCAGCTATCGGGGGAGGAAAGACAATGAGCAGTTCTTC. This translates into CASSYRGRKDNEQFF.

The rearrangement links TRBV5-1 to TRBJ2-5; D may be TRBD2 (9 bases). Trimming pared 4 bases from V and 5 bases from J, leaving 21 bases between. Germline assignment: CDR1 SGHRS and CDR2 YFSETQ. CDR3 length equals 16 residues. Written as DNA, the CDR3 is TGCGCCAGCAGCCCCGGCGCGGGGGGGGACAGGGAGACCCAGTACTTC. Its protein is CASSPGAGGDRETQYF.

This clone appeared a few times. The chain combines TRBV4-1 with TRBJ2-7; maybe TRBD2 (5 bases). Germline V gene data show CDR1 as MGHRA and CDR2 as YSYEKL. There are 14 residues in the CDR3. Trimming shortened V by 0 bases and J by 1 base, and 7 bases separated the two germline ends. The CDR3 loop reads CASSQDGGSYEQYF. The CDR3 DNA sequence: TGCGCCAGCAGCCAAGATGGCGGGTCCTACGAGCAGTACTTC.

J is TRBJ2-7 and V is TRBV19, with D possibly TRBD1 on 6 matching bases. V was trimmed by 8 bases and J by 0 bases, leaving 14 bases between them. This CDR3 comprises 14 residues. CDR1 and CDR2 from the germline V gene are LNHDA and SQIVND (reference sequence). The CDR3, as DNA: TGTGCCAGTTCCTACAGGGTAGACTCCTACGAGCAGTACTTC. Translated, it gives CASSYRVDSYEQYF.

This sequence joins TRBV9 and TRBJ2-5; 8 bases line up with TRBD1. The ends lost 0 bases at V and 2 bases at J; junction bases unmatched: 6. CDR1 is SGDLS, CDR2 YYNGEE, per germline. This CDR3 spans 16 amino acids. The DNA for the CDR3 is TGTGCCAGCAGCGTAGACGCAGGGGGCCAACAAGAGACCCAGTACTTC. It specifies CASSVDAGGQQETQYF.

V and J are TRBV28 and TRBJ1-1; the D gene is possibly TRBD1 (5 bases). The CDR3 is made up of 16 amino acids. Trimming removed 7 bases from V and 1 base from J, with 19 bases in between. The germline V gene encodes CDR1 MDHEN and CDR2 SYDVKM. The chain's CDR3 is CASTPYWGRRNTEAFF. CDR3 bases: TGTGCCAGCACGCCCTATTGGGGGAGGAGGAACACTGAAGCTTTCTTT.

The chain uses TRBV6-1 and TRBJ2-7; possibly TRBD2 for D (6 bases). Germline CDR1 and CDR2: MNHNS and SASEGT. This CDR3 comprises 11 residues. The V end was cut by 1 base, the J end by 13 bases, with 11 bases between. Here the CDR3 reads CASSEGLGGYF. DNA of the CDR3: TGTGCCAGCAGTGAAGGTCTCGGGGGATACTTC.